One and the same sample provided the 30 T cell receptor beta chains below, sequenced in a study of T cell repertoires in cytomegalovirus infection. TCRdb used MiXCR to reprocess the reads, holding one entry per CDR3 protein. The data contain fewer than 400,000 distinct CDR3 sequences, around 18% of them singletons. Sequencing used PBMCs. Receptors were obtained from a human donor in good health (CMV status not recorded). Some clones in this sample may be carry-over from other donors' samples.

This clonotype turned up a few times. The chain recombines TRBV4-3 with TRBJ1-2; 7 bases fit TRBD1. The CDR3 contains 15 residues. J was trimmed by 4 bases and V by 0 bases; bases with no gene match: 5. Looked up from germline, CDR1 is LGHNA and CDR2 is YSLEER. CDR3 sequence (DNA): TGCGCCAGCAGCCAAGAGGACAGGCCCCTCTATGGCTACACCTTC. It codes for CASSQEDRPLYGYTF.

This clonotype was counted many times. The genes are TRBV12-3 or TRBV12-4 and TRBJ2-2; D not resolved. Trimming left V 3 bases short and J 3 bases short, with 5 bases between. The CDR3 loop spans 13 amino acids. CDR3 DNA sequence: TGTGCCAGCAGTTTTGGCTACACCGGGGAGCTGTTTTTT. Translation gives CASSFGYTGELFF.

Written as DNA, the CDR3 is TGTGCCAGCAGCTTGGCCGGGCTTGAGCAGTACTTC. This sequence encodes CASSLAGLEQYF. The chain carries TRBV5-6 and TRBJ2-7, with unresolved D. Germline CDR1 is SGHDT and CDR2 is YYEEEE. Trimming shortened V by 0 bases and J by 7 bases, and 8 bases separated the two germline ends. This CDR3 contains 12 residues. Full variable domain (rest looked up from reference TRBV5-6 and TRBJ2-7): DAGVTQSPTHLIKTRGQQVTLRCSPKSGHDTVSWYQQALGQGPQFIFQYYEEEERQRGNFPDRFSGHQFPNYSSELNVNALLLGDSALYLCASSLAGLEQYFGPGTRLTVT.

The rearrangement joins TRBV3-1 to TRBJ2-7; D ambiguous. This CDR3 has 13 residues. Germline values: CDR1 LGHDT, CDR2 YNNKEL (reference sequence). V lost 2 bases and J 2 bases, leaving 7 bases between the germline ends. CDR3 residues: CASSQKVTYEQYF. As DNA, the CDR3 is TGTGCCAGCAGCCAAAAGGTTACCTACGAGCAGTACTTC.

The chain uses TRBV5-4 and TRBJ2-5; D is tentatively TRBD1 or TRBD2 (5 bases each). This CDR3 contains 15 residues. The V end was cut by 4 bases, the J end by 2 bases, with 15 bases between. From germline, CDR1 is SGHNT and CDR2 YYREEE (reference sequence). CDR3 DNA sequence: TGTGCCAGCAGCGGTTCCGGGACCCCACAAGAGACCCAGTACTTC. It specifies CASSGSGTPQETQYF.

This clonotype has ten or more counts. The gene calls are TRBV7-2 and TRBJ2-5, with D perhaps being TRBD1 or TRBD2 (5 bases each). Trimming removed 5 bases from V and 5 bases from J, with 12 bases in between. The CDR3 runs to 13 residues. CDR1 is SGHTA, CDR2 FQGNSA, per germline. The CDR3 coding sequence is TGTGCCAGCAGCCGCGCCGGGGACGAGACCCAGTACTTC. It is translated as CASSRAGDETQYF.

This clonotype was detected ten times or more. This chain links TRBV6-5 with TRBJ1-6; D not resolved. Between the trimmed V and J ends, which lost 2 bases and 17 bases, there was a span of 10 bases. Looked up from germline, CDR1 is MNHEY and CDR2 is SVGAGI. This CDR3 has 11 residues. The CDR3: CASSYDGVVHF. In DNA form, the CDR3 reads TGTGCCAGCAGTTACGACGGCGTCGTCCACTTT.

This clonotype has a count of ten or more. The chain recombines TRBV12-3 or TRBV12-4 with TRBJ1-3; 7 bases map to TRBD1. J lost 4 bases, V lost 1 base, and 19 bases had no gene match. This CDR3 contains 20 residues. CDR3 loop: CASSLGRTGVAGQAGNTIYF. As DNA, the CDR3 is TGTGCCAGCAGTTTAGGGCGGACAGGAGTTGCAGGTCAAGCAGGAAACACCATATATTTT.

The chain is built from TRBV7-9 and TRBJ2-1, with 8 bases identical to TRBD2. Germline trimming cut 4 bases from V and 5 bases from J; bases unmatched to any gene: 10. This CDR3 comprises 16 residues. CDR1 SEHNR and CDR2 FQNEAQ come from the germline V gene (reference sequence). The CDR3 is CASSSTSGRSHNEQFF. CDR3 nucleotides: TGTGCCAGCAGCTCAACTAGCGGCAGATCCCACAATGAGCAGTTCTTC.

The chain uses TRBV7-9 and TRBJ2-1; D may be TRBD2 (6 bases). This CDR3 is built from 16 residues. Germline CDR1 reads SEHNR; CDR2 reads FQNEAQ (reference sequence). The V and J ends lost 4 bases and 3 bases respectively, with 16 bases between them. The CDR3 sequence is CASSSISGLHYNEQFF. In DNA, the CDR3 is TGTGCCAGCAGCTCCATTAGCGGACTTCACTACAATGAGCAGTTCTTC. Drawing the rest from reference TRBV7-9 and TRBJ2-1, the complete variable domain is DTGVSQNPRHKITKRGQNVTFRCDPISEHNRLYWYRQTLGQGPEFLTYFQNEAQLEKSRLLSDRFSAERPKGSFSTLEIQRTEQGDSAMYLCASSSISGLHYNEQFFGPGTRLTVL.

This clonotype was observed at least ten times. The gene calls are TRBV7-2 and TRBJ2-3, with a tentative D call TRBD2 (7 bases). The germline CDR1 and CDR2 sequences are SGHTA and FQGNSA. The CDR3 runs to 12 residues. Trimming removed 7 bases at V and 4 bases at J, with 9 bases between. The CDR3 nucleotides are TGTGCCAGCAAGGGGGGGGCAGATACGCAGTATTTT. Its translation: CASKGGADTQYF.

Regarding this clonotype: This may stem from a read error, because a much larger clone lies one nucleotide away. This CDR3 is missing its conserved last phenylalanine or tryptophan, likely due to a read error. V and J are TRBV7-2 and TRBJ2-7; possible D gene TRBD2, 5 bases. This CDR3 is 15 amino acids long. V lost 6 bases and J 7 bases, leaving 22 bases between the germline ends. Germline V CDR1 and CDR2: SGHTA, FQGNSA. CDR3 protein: CASSPSRLPGREQYL. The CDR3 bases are TGTGCCAGCAGTCCCTCAAGGTTACCGGGGAGAGAGCAGTACCTC.

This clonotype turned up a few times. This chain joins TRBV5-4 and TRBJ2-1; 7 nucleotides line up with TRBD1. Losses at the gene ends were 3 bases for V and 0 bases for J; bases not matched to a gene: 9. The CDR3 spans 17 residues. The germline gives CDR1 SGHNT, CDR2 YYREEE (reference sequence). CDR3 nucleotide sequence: TGTGCCAGCAGCTGGGATTACGGGACAGCCTCCTACAATGAGCAGTTCTTC. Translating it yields CASSWDYGTASYNEQFF.

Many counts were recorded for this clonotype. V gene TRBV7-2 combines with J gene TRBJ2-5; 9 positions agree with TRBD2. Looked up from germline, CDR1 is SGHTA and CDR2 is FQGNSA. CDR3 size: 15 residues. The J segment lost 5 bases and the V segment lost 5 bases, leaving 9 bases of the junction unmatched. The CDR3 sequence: CASSPMSGGFETQYF. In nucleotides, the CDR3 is TGTGCCAGCAGCCCCATGAGCGGGGGGTTCGAGACCCAGTACTTC.

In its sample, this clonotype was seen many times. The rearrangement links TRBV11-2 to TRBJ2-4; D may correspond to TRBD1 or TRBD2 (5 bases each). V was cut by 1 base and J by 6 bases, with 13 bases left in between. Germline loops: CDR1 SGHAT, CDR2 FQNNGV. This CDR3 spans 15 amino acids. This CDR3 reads CASSLGGVGGNIQYF. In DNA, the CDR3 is TGTGCCAGCAGCTTAGGAGGGGTTGGTGGAAACATTCAGTACTTC.

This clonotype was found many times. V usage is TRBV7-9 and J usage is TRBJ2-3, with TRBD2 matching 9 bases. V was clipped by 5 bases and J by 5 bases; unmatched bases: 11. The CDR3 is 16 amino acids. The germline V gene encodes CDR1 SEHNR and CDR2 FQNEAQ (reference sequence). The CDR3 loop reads CASSVRAGGLRDTQYF. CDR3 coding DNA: TGTGCCAGCAGCGTAAGAGCGGGAGGCCTTCGAGATACGCAGTATTTT.

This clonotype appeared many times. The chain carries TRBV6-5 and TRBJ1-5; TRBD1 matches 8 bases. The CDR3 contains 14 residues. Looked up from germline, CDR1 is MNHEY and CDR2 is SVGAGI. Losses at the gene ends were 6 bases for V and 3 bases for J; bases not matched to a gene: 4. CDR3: CASRMTGDNQPQHF. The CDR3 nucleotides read TGTGCCAGCAGGATGACAGGGGACAATCAGCCCCAGCATTTT.

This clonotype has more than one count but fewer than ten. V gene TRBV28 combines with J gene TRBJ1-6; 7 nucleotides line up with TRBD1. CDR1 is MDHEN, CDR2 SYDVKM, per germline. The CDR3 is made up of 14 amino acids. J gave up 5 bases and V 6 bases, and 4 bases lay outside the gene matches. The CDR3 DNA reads TGTGCCAGCAGGAAGACAGGGAATAATTCACCCCTCCACTTT. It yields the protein CASRKTGNNSPLHF.

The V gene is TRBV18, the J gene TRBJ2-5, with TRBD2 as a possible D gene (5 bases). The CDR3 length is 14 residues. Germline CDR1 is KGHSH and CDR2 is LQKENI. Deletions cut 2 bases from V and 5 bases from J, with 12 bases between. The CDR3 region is CASSPGLGEETQYF. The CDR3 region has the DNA TGTGCCAGCTCACCAGGACTGGGCGAGGAGACCCAGTACTTC.

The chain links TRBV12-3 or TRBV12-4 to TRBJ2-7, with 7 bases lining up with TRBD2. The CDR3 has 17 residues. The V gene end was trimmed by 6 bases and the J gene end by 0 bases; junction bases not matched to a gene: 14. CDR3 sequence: CASSPPTSARSSYEQYF. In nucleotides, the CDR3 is TGTGCCAGCAGCCCCCCTACTAGCGCCAGGAGCTCCTACGAGCAGTACTTC.

The CDR3 here is CSATPPTNYGYTF. DNA for the CDR3: TGCAGTGCTACGCCGCCTACTAACTATGGCTACACCTTC. The rearrangement uses TRBV20-1 and TRBJ1-2; D gene unclear. The germline gives CDR1 DFQATT, CDR2 SNEGSKA (reference sequence). Trimming removed 4 bases from V and 0 bases from J, with 9 bases in between. The CDR3 sequence is 13 residues long.

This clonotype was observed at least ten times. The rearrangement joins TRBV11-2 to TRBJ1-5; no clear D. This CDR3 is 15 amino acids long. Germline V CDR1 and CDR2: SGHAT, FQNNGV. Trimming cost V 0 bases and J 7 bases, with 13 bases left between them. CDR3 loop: CASSLDGREGQPQHF. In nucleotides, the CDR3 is TGTGCCAGCAGCTTAGATGGACGGGAAGGACAGCCCCAGCATTTT.

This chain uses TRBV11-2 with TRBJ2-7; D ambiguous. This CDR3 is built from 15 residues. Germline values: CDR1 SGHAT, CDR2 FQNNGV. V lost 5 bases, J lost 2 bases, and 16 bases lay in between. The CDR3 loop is CASSGRVSGPYEQYF. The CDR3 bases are TGTGCCAGCAGCGGCCGGGTGTCCGGCCCCTACGAGCAGTACTTC.

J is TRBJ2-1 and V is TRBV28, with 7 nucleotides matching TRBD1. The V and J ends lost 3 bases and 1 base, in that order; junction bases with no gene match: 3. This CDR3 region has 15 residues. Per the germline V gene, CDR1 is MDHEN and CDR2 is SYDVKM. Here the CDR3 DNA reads TGTGCCAGCAGTTTCACCAGGGGGTCCTACAATGAGCAGTTCTTC. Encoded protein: CASSFTRGSYNEQFF.

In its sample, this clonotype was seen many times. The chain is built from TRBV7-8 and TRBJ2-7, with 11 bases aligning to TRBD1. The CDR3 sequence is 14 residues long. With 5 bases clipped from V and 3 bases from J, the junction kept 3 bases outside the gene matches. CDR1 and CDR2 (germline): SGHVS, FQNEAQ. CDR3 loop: CASSRTGGYYEQYF. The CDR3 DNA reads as TGTGCCAGCAGCCGGACAGGGGGCTACTACGAGCAGTACTTC.

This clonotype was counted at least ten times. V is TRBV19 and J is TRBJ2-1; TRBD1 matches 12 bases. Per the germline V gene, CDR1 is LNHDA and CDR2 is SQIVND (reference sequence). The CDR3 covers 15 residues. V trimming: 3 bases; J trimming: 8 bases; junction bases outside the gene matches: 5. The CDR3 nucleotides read TGTGCCAGTAGTATTGGGGACAGGGGGCAGTATGAGCAGTTCTTC. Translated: CASSIGDRGQYEQFF. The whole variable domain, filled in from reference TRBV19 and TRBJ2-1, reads DGGITQSPKYLFRKEGQNVTLSCEQNLNHDAMYWYRQDPGQGLRLIYYSQIVNDFQKGDIAEGYSVSREKKESFPLTVTSAQKNPTAFYLCASSIGDRGQYEQFFGPGTRLTVL.

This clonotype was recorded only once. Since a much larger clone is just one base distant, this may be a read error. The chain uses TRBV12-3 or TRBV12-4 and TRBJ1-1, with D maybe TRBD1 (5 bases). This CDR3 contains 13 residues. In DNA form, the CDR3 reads TGTGCCAGCAGGCAGGGATCCCGGACTGAAGCTCTCTTT. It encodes CASRQGSRTEALF.

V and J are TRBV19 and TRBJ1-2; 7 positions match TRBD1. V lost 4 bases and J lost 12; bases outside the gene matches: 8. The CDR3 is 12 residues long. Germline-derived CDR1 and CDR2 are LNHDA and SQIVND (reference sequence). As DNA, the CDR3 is TGTGCCAGTAGTACCACGACAGGGTCCCACACCTTC. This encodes CASSTTTGSHTF.

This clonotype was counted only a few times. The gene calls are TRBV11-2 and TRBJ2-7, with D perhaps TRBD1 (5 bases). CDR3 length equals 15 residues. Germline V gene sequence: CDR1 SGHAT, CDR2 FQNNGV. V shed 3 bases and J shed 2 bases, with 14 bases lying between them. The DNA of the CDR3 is TGTGCCAGCAGCTTGGTTGACAGAATCCCCTACGAGCAGTACTTC. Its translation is CASSLVDRIPYEQYF.

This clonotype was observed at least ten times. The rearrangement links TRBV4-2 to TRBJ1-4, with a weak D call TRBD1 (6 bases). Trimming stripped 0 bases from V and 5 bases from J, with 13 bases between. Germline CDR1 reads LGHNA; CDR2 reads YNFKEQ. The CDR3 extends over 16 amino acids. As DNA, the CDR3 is TGTGCCAGCAGCCAAGATCCGGGCGGGGGCAATGAAAAACTGTTTTTT. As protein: CASSQDPGGGNEKLFF.